This T cell receptor (beta chain) was sequenced for a study of T-cell reconstitution after alpha-beta-depleted transplantation in children. Study observations and caveats: In patients about two months after transplant, alpha-beta T cells reportedly arose from several hundred expanded graft clones. Some patients owed their high day-60 TCRbeta diversity to surviving recipient T cells and thymic progenitors. It was newly produced T cells that mostly accounted for T-cell counts and diversity one year after transplant.

Molecular barcoding with unique molecular identifiers was used for the TCRbeta library. TCRdb used MiXCR to reprocess the PCR reads, holding one entry per CDR3 protein. The repertoire has 60,000 to 85,000 distinct CDR3 sequences, 15% to 20% of them found once; the top ten carry approximately 55%. This clonotype has just a few counts. Its antigen is unidentified. V lost 2 bases to trimming and J lost 7 bases, with 18 bases between them. CDR1 is SEHNR and CDR2 is FQNEAQ in the germline V gene (reference sequence). CDR3 length equals 16 residues. V is TRBV7-9 and J is TRBJ2-1, with a tentative D call TRBD2 (6 bases). The receptor comes from a male patient between 2 and 15 years old who had a stem cell transplant for acute lymphoblastic leukemia, so the T cells may come from the graft donor. The sequences come from PBMCs, mostly from graft donor cells, collected 360 days after TCRalphabeta/CD19-depleted stem cell transplant. For the CDR3, the DNA is TGTGCCAGCAGCTTATCCTGGCGGGCGCTAGCGAATGAGCAGTTCTTC. This sequence encodes CASSLSWRALANEQFF.